This T cell receptor (beta chain) originates from a study of OX40 agonist ivuxolimab in advanced cancers. Study in general: Patients were treated with ivuxolimab, an agonistic anti-OX40 (CD134) antibody. The diagnoses of dose-escalation patients were hepatocellular carcinoma, melanoma, renal cell or head and neck cancer.

Repertoires were generated with immunoSEQ multiplex PCR, while TCRdb's copy carries only in-frame clones and drops some. The sample consists of over 45,000 clones, around 90% of them appearing once. Trimming pared 6 bases from V and 4 bases from J, leaving 6 bases between. Germline V gives CDR1 MGHDK, CDR2 SYGVNS. The CDR3 covers 11 residues. In this sample, this clone turned up a few times. This receptor was taken from an adult with an advanced solid tumor such as melanoma, head and neck, liver or kidney cancer. This chain links TRBV25-1 with TRBJ1-2, with D unclear. The material was CD4+ or CD8+ T cells sorted from blood, obtained in a trial of the OX40 agonist ivuxolimab. CDR3 residues: CASRGFYGYTF. The DNA of the CDR3 is TGTGCCAGCAGGGGGTTCTATGGCTACACCTTC.